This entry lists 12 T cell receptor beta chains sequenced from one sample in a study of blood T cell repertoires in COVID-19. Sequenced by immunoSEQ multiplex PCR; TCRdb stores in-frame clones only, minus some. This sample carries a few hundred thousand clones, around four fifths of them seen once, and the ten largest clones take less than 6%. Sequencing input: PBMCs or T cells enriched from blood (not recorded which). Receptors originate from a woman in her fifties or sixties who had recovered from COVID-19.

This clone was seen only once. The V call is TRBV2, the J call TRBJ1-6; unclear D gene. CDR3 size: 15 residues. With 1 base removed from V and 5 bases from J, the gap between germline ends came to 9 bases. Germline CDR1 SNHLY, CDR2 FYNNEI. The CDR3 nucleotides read TGTGCCAGCAGTGAAGGGCAGACAAATAATTCACCCCTCCACTTT. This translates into CASSEGQTNNSPLHF.

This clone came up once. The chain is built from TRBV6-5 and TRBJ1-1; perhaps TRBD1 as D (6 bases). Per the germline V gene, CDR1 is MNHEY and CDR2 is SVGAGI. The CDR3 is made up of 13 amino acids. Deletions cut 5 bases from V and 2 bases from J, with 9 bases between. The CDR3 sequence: CASSPTGNTEAFF. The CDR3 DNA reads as TGTGCCAGCAGTCCGACAGGTAACACTGAAGCTTTCTTT.

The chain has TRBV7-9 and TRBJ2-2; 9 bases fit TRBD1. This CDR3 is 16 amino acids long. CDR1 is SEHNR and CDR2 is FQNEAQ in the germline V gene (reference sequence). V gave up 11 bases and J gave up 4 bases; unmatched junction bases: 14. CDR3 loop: CAAEPQGAVGTGELFF. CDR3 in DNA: TGTGCCGCCGAACCACAGGGGGCGGTGGGCACCGGGGAGCTGTTTTTT.

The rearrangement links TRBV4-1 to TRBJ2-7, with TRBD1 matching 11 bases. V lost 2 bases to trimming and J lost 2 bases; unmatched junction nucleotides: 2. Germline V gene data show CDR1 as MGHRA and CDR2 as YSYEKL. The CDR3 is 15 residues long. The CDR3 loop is CASSQPGQGAYEQYF. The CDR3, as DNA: TGCGCCAGCAGCCAACCGGGACAGGGGGCCTACGAGCAGTACTTC.

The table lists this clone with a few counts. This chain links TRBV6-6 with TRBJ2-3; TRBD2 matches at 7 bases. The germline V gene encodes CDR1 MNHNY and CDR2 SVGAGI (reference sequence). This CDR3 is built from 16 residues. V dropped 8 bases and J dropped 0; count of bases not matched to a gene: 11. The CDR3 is CASEPGLISSTDTQYF. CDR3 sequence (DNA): TGTGCCAGCGAACCGGGACTAATCTCTAGCACAGATACGCAGTATTTT.

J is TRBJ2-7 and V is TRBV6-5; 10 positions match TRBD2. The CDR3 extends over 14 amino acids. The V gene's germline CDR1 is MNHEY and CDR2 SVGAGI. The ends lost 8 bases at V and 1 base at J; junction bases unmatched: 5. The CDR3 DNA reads TGTGCCAGCGAAGCGGGAGGGGGATCCTACGAGCAGTACTTC. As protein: CASEAGGGSYEQYF.

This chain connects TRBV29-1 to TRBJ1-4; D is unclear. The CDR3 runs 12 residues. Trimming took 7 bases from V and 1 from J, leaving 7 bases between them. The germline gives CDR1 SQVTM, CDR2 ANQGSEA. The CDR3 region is CSARGTNEKLFF. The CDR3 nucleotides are TGCAGCGCCCGGGGAACTAATGAAAAACTGTTTTTT. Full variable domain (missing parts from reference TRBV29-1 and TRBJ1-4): SAVISQKPSRDICQRGTSLTIQCQVDSQVTMMFWYRQQPGQSLTLIATANQGSEATYESGFVIDKFPISRPNLTFSTLTVSNMSPEDSSIYLCSARGTNEKLFFGSGTQLSVL.

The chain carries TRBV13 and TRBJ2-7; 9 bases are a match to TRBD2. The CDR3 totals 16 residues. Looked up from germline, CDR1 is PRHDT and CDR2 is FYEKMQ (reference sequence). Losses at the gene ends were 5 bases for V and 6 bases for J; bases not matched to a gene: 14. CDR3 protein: CASSPRGYSGSPEQYF. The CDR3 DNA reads TGTGCCAGCAGCCCGAGGGGGTATAGCGGGAGTCCCGAGCAGTACTTC.

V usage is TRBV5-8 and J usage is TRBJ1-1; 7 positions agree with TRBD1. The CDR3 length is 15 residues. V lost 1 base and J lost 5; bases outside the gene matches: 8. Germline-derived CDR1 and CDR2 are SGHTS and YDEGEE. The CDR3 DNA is TGTGCCAGCAGCTTGACAGGGGTCGTTTTAACTGAAGCTTTCTTT. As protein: CASSLTGVVLTEAFF.

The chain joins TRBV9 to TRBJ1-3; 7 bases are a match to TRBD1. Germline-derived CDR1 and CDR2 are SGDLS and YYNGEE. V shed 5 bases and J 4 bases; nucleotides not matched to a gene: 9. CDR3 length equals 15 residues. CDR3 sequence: CASSAAGGTGNTIYF. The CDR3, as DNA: TGTGCCAGCAGTGCTGCAGGGGGGACAGGAAACACCATATATTTT.

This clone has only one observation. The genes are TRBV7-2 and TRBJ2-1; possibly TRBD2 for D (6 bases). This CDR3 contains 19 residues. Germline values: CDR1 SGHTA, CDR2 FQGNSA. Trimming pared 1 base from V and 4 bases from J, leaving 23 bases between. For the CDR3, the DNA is TGTGCCAGCAGCTTAGGTACGGGGGTCTCCACACCCTTATACAATGAGCAGTTCTTC. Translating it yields CASSLGTGVSTPLYNEQFF.

The CDR3 nucleotides read TGTGCCAGCTCACCCCCCGGGACAGGGGGAGGCTATGGCTACACCTTC. This codes for CASSPPGTGGGYGYTF. The V call is TRBV18, the J call TRBJ1-2; the match to TRBD1 covers 11 bases. Per the germline V gene, CDR1 is KGHSH and CDR2 is LQKENI. The CDR3 has 16 amino acids. With V trimmed by 3 bases and J by 4 bases, 7 bases remained unmatched.